This TCR beta chain originates from a study of cytomegalovirus exposure and HLA in healthy donors (dated by TCRdb to about 2017). Background for the entire study: An earlier analysis of 587 of the donors reported roughly 300 Gb of sequence data and 95 million to 120 million unique TCR beta sequences obtained from approximately 180 million T cells. To predict cytomegalovirus infection status, the study brought together high-throughput TCR immunosequencing, statistical association of individual TCRs with disease status, and machine learning. Typing coverage varied by locus: about 629-630 donors for A, B, C, DRB1 and DQB1; roughly 520 for DQA1; approximately 570 for DPA1; under 490 for DPB1. The study aimed to test whether cataloging public T cell receptors could reveal signatures of past pathogen exposure. HLA typing included class I and class II loci at four-digit resolution. In a later analysis, previously published TCR beta repertoires from roughly 710 donors were re-analyzed and high-resolution HLA genotyping was added so that TCR occurrence patterns could be studied. Along with the 666-subject first cohort, a separate validation cohort of over 90 different subjects was used. Among the roughly 400 genotyped donors, more than 70% belonged to the genetic ancestry cluster associated with self-reported Caucasian donors. Four or five DR-DQ haplotypes were handled as single units for association and clustering, since linkage in the cohort was strong. The study profiled the T cell repertoires of under 850 subjects by immunosequencing and related them to cytomegalovirus serostatus. A later genetic analysis took genome-wide SNP genotypes for about 55% of the roughly 700 donors and used that subset as a discovery cohort. Donor age, sex, ethnicity and CMV serostatus were compiled together with the repertoire data. An earlier analysis of about 600 of the donors used high-throughput TCR beta sequencing to judge whether each TCR beta V gene segment behaved as functional or pseudogenic. Rather than drawing on any new phenotypic data, the later analysis identified candidate immune exposures from TCR beta sequences and the way those sequences occurred across donors. Among about 400 genotyped donors of the cohort, an average of approximately 200,000 unique TCR beta nucleotide sequences was sequenced per donor, of which 15% to 20% were non-productive. All discovery cohort repertoires had been generated using a single sequencing platform. An early release covering 550 to 700 HLA-typed donors comprised about 290 gigabases of sequencing data and around 80 million unique TCR sequences. Overall results and qualifications from the work: A later analysis found that TCR association rates varied across HLA loci, with DRB1 alleles showing the most associated TCRs and HLA-C alleles the fewest. An earlier analysis of several hundred of the donors showed that most TCR beta V segments appeared in productive rearrangements either about 87% or about 30% of the time, which broadly matched IMGT annotations. A few of the identified cytomegalovirus-associated TCR beta chains were confirmed in vitro to be specific for cytomegalovirus antigens. Cytomegalovirus status was reported to be diagnosed by the classifier with high specificity and sensitivity in both the original and validation cohorts. Presence/absence analyses assumed roughly uniform sequencing depth across donors, an assumption that may not hold. CMV serostatus was the only immune exposure information available for the cohort. Assigning TCR associations to individual alleles was difficult when HLA alleles, especially DR and DQ, strongly co-occurred. Because HLA typing was unavailable for some donors at each locus, only the typed subset was used in association tests. In a later genetic analysis, a missense DCLRE1C variant was associated with V-gene and J-gene trimming of TCR beta chains, and the association was replicated in an independent cohort. While some public TCRs were present in many individuals, most TCR sequences turned up only very rarely across donors. A later genetic analysis reported fewer N-insertions in productive TCRs among donors in an Asian-associated ancestry cluster than the roughly 620-donor mean. According to the authors, the approach could potentially be generalized to other disease states and immunological phenotypes. According to a later analysis, parvovirus B19, influenza, CMV and Epstein-Barr virus appeared linked to several top co-occurrence clusters. Approximately 18 rarely observed V segments, including chromosome 9 orphons, were excluded from the earlier analysis of about 610 of the donors because counts were too low. Linkage disequilibrium might explain the correlated functional status among segregating V segments, but an unknown experimental factor could not be ruled out. A later analysis associated 16,951 TCR beta sequences with specific HLA alleles at a false discovery rate of 0.05. In a later analysis, HLA-associated TCR beta chains were found to be more clonally expanded and to have lower generation probabilities than equally common non-associated chains. A further reported finding was that TCR beta sequences accurately predicted the HLA-A and HLA-B alleles for most subjects in the first cohort. A total of some 180 TCR beta chains were listed by the study as associated with cytomegalovirus. A cluster of highly shared sequence variants was judged likely to be a technical artifact of the sequencing pipeline. In this cohort, only TCR beta chains were sequenced, and detectable features were limited by the absence of alpha or paired-chain data. Some IMGT-functional V segments, including TRBV6-2 and TRBV6-3, could not be distinguished by the 87-base-pair reads and were therefore excluded. According to a later analysis, most CMV-associated TCR beta chains appeared to be HLA-restricted, and the HLA associations seemed to be driven largely by CMV exposure.

Library construction relied on the immunoSEQ multiplex PCR assay. A mixture of 60 forward primers for TCR Vbeta segments and 13 reverse primers for TCR Jbeta segments was used in the multiplex PCR. Amplification of the CDR3 region of rearranged TCR beta genes was performed with a multiplex PCR assay on genomic DNA. The amplified TCR beta libraries were sequenced on the Illumina HiSeq System as 87-base-pair reads. As for the original processing: A later analysis counted 65 million to 90 million unique TCR beta chains across the 670 or so repertoires, and 10 million to 12 million of these chains were shared by at least two donors. To remove PCR and sequencing errors, raw reads were error-corrected and collapsed into unique sequences using a nearest-neighbor algorithm that merged closely related sequences. To assign V, D and J gene segments, CDR3 sequences were aligned to IMGT reference sequences. Each retained sequence needed at least a six-nucleotide match to both a V gene segment and a J gene segment. A rearrangement was called productive if the CDR3 had no stop codons and remained in frame with V and J, and every other rearrangement was called non-productive. Following IMGT convention, CDR3 was defined as the stretch from the second conserved V-encoded cysteine to the conserved J-encoded phenylalanine. Sequences without an unambiguous match to a single V gene segment were excluded from the earlier analysis of about 640 of the donors. In an earlier analysis of around 590 of the donors, a V segment was called functional when productive rearrangements were above 56.7%, and segregating when the standard deviation between donors exceeded 5%. A statistical classification framework was developed to diagnose cytomegalovirus status using the catalog of TCR beta chain sequences. In a later analysis, TCR nucleotide sequences were compared against IMGT/GENE-DB human TR gene sequences so that V and J genes could be assigned. Using the TCRdist pipeline, a later analysis assigned CDR3 sequences along with most-parsimonious VDJ recombination scenarios. In a later analysis, each TCR beta chain was defined by its CDR3 amino acid sequence together with its V-gene family, and reads lacking a unique V-gene family were excluded. A later analysis removed 500 to 650 highly shared, low-generation-probability nucleotide sequences to deal with suspected cross-contamination and a sequencing artifact. In a later analysis, a clonal expansion index for each public chain was calculated from normalized within-repertoire ranks of inferred template counts. Generation probabilities in a later analysis came from a VDJ recombination model fitted to out-of-frame rearrangements, and those results were checked against IGoR. In a later analysis, hypergeometric tests were used to score TCR-TCR, TCR-HLA and TCR-CMV co-occurrence, with a repertoire-size bias correction applied to TCR pairs. To estimate false discovery rates, a later analysis permuted the HLA or CMV assignments 20 times. A later analysis grouped co-occurring TCRs with DBSCAN, adding TCRdist sequence similarity when clustering within HLA-allele-positive subsets. Co-occurrence clustering excluded repertoires with fewer than 30,000 or more than 120,000 public chains, plus five with anomalous nucleotide sharing. Here the immuneACCESS table is served through TCRdb, limited to in-frame sequences with V and J called. Missing clones are a known gap in these copies; in checked studies unresolved V genes cover under half, and the rest lacks a known reason. That table furnishes V, J and clone size, whereas the DNA furnished D and trimming. The sample yields about 130,000 clones; approximately 80% were counted once. The ten largest make up 2% to 3% of the sample.

At the junction V is shortened by 8 bases and J by 4 bases; bases outside the gene matches: 5. Taken from the germline V gene (reference sequence), the CDR1 and CDR2 loops are LNHDA and SQIVND. There are 13 amino acids in the CDR3, from cysteine to phenylalanine inclusive. Here the CDR3 DNA is all that survives: 39 bases in frame from base 1. In this sample, this clone turned up a few times. Its antigen target is currently unknown. Qualities for individual bases were not recorded, and no much larger clone is one base off. The cohort consisted of hundreds of healthy bone marrow donors. At the time of sampling, all cohort members were nominally healthy, though unrecorded immune exposures were likely present. The donor was CMV seronegative and was included in the group of a few hundred seronegative cohort members. Each donor provided a peripheral blood sample, and peripheral blood mononuclear cells were used for TCR beta sequencing. Genomic DNA extraction from the blood cell samples was performed with the Qiagen DNeasy Blood Extraction Kit.

This chain joins TRBV19 to TRBJ2-3, with 8 bases in between that match TRBD2. The sequence derives from a man aged 50 to 59 in good health and CMV-seronegative. The specimen was PBMCs. The bases read TGTGCCAGTTCAGGTAGCGGGGCAGATACGCAGTATTTT. Translated, this gives CASSGSGADTQYF.